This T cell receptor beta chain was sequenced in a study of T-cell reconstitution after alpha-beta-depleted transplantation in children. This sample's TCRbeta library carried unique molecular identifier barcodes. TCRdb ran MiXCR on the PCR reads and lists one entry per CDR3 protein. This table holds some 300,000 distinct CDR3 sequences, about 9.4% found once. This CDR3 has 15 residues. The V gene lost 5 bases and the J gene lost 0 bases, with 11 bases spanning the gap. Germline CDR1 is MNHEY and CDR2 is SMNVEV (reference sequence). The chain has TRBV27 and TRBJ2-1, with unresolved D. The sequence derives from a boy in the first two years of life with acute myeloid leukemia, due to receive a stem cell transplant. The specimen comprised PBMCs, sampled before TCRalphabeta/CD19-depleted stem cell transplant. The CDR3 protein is CASSIGRSSYNEQFF. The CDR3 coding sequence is TGTGCCAGCAGTATCGGACGGAGCTCCTACAATGAGCAGTTCTTC.